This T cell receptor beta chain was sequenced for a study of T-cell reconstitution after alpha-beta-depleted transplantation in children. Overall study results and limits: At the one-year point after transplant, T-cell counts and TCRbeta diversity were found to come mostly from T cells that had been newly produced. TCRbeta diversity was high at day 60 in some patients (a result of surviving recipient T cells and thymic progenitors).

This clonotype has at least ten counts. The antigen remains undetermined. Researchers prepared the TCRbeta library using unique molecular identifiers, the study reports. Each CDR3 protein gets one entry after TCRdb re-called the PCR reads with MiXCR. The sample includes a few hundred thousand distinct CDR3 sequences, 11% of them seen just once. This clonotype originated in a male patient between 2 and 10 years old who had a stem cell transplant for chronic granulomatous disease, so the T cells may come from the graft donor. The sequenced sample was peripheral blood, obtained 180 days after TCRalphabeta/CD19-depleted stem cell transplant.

Here the CDR3 reads CASSRQGLAGSLAKNIQYF. The DNA for the CDR3 is TGTGCCAGCAGTCGACAGGGACTAGCGGGGTCCCTAGCCAAAAACATTCAGTACTTC. The chain employs TRBV28 and TRBJ2-4, with 13 positions matching TRBD2. CDR3 length equals 19 residues. V lost 5 bases to trimming and J lost 0 bases; unmatched junction nucleotides: 10. Germline V gene sequence: CDR1 MDHEN, CDR2 SYDVKM. Together with reference TRBV28 and TRBJ2-4, the CDR3 gives the full variable domain: DVKVTQSSRYLVKRTGEKVFLECVQDMDHENMFWYRQDPGLGLRLIYFSYDVKMKEKGDIPEGYSVSREKKERFSLILESASTNQTSMYLCASSRQGLAGSLAKNIQYFGAGTRLSVL.